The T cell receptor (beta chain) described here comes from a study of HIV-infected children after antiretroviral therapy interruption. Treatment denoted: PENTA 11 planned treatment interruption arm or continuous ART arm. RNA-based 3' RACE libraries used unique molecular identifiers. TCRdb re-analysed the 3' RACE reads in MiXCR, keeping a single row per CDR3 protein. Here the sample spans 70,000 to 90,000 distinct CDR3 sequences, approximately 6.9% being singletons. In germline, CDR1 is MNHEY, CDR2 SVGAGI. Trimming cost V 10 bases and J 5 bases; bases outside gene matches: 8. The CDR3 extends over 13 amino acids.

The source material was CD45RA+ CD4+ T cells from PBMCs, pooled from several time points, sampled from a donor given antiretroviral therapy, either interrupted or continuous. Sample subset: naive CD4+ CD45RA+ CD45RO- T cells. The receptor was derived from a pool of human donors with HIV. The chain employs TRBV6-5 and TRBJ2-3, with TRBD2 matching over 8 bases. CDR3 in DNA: TGTGCCACCGGGGGGGGAGCGGGAGATACGCAGTATTTT. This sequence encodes CATGGGAGDTQYF.